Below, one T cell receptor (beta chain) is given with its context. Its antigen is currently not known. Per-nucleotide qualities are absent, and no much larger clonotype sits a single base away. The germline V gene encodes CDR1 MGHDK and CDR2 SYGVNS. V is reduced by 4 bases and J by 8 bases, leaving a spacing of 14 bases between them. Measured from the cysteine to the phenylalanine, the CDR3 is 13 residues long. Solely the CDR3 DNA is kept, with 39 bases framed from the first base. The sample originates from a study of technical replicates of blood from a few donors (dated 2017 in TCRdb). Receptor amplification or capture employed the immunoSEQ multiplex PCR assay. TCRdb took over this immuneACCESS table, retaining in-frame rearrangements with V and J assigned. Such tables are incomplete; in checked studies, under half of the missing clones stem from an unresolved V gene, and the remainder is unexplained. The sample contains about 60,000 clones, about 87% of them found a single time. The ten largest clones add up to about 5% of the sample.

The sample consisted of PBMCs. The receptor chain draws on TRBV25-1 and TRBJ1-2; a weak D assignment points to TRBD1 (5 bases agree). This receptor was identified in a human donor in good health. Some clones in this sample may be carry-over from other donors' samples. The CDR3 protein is CASSGGTGSGYTF. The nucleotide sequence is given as TGTGCCAGCAGTGGGGGCACGGGCAGCGGCTACACCTTC.